This entry lists 25 T cell receptor beta chains sequenced from one sample in a study of T-cell memory formation after mild COVID-19. Each CDR3 protein is one row after TCRdb ran MiXCR on the 5' RACE reads. The data hold around 310,000 distinct CDR3 sequences, with around a sixth observed a single time. Sequences were obtained from PBMCs or a T cell subset sorted from them (not recorded which). All receptors come from a man aged 18 to 29 who had mild COVID-19 (a few samples of this study predate the infection). Cell type and time point are not known.

A few counts support this clonotype. The chain recombines TRBV9 with TRBJ2-3, with a tentative D call TRBD2 (6 bases). Between the trimmed V and J ends, which lost 0 bases and 4 bases, there was a span of 18 bases. The CDR3 spans 17 residues. Germline-derived CDR1 and CDR2 are SGDLS and YYNGEE. CDR3 loop: CASSVAPPGLMADTQYF. CDR3 coding DNA: TGTGCCAGCAGCGTAGCTCCTCCGGGACTCATGGCAGATACGCAGTATTTT.

With regard to this clonotype: At one of its ends the junction is not consistent with the germline gene, which may arise from a read error. This chain joins TRBV6-2 or TRBV6-3 and TRBJ1-5; D not resolved. This CDR3 contains 15 residues. Germline V gene data show CDR1 as MNHEY and CDR2 as SVGEGT. The CDR3 protein is CASRTEHVSTQPQHF. The CDR3, as DNA: TGTGCCAGCAGGACCGAACACGTTAGCACTCAGCCCCAGCATTTT.

This clonotype came up many times. V is TRBV4-3 and J is TRBJ2-6; D is ambiguous. V lost 1 base and J 3 bases, leaving 4 bases between the germline ends. The CDR3 is 14 amino acids. Germline-derived CDR1 and CDR2 are LGHNA and YSLEER. The CDR3 nucleotides read TGCGCCAGCAGCCAAGGGGATGGGGCCAACGTCCTGACTTTC. Its translation is CASSQGDGANVLTF.

The chain uses TRBV12-3 or TRBV12-4 and TRBJ2-2; D remains unclear. The length of the CDR3 is 14 residues. Trimming removed 3 bases at V and 7 bases at J, with 12 bases between. The CDR3 spells CASSFTPALGELFF. CDR3 in DNA: TGTGCCAGCAGTTTCACCCCTGCGCTCGGGGAGCTGTTTTTT.

In this sample, this clonotype turned up a few times. The chain couples TRBV6-2 or TRBV6-3 to TRBJ2-7, with D possibly TRBD2 on 6 matching bases. CDR1 MNHEY and CDR2 SVGEGT come from the germline V gene. CDR3 length: 16 amino acids. The V gene lost 2 bases and the J gene lost 0 bases, with 14 bases spanning the gap. CDR3 DNA: TGTGCCAGCAGTTACGATCCGGAGGGAAGCTCCTACGAGCAGTACTTC. Protein sequence: CASSYDPEGSSYEQYF.

V usage is TRBV7-9 and J usage is TRBJ2-5, with D hard to call. Germline CDR1 and CDR2: SEHNR and FQNEAQ (reference sequence). CDR3 size: 11 residues. Trimming took 7 bases from V and 5 from J, leaving 8 bases between them. As DNA, the CDR3 is TGTGCCAGCACCCGGACCGAGACCCAGTACTTC. As protein: CASTRTETQYF.

The rearrangement links TRBV7-3 to TRBJ2-2; the D gene is possibly TRBD1 (5 bases). The CDR3 has 16 amino acids. Germline V gene data show CDR1 as SGHTA and CDR2 as FQGTGA. With 3 bases removed from V and 0 bases from J, the gap between germline ends came to 11 bases. As DNA, the CDR3 is TGTGCCAGCAGCTTCCGTACAGGCCCGAACACCGGGGAGCTGTTTTTT. This encodes CASSFRTGPNTGELFF.

V usage is TRBV19 and J usage is TRBJ2-2, with a possible D match to TRBD1 (5 bases). The V gene's germline CDR1 is LNHDA and CDR2 SQIVND (reference sequence). The CDR3 runs to 15 residues. The V end was cut by 3 bases, the J end by 5 bases, with 13 bases between. CDR3 region: CASSMGQGRTGELFF. Written as DNA, the CDR3 is TGTGCCAGTAGTATGGGCCAGGGTCGAACCGGGGAGCTGTTTTTT.

This clonotype has just a few counts. The chain has TRBV7-2 and TRBJ2-2; D is undetermined. The CDR3 spans 13 residues. The V end lost 3 bases, the J end lost 4 bases, and 6 bases lay between the germline ends. The germline V gene has CDR1 SGHTA and CDR2 FQGNSA. CDR3 protein: CASSFMGTGELFF. Written as DNA, the CDR3 is TGTGCCAGCAGCTTTATGGGCACCGGGGAGCTGTTTTTT.

This clonotype was recorded a few times. This chain uses TRBV7-9 with TRBJ2-5; D unclear. V was pared by 10 bases and J by 1 base, with 13 bases between. Germline V gene sequence: CDR1 SEHNR, CDR2 FQNEAQ (reference sequence). This CDR3 has 13 amino acids. The CDR3 reads CATTSDVQETQYF. The CDR3 DNA reads TGTGCCACCACGTCCGATGTCCAAGAGACCCAGTACTTC. Supplemented by reference TRBV7-9 and TRBJ2-5, the full variable domain reads DTGVSQNPRHKITKRGQNVTFRCDPISEHNRLYWYRQTLGQGPEFLTYFQNEAQLEKSRLLSDRFSAERPKGSFSTLEIQRTEQGDSAMYLCATTSDVQETQYFGPGTRLLVL.

This chain joins TRBV12-3 or TRBV12-4 and TRBJ2-1; 13 bases map to TRBD2. The trim removed 5 bases at V and 5 bases at J, leaving 9 bases unmatched. The CDR3 length is 17 residues. CDR3 bases: TGTGCCAGCAGTGGGCGACTAGCGGGGGGCCTGGACAATGAGCAGTTCTTC. Translated: CASSGRLAGGLDNEQFF.

This clonotype occurred many times. CDR3 DNA sequence: TGTGCCAGCAGCCCCATGGCGGGGGCGAACACCGGGGAGCTGTTTTTT. Encoded protein: CASSPMAGANTGELFF. The chain links TRBV12-3 or TRBV12-4 to TRBJ2-2; 7 bases agree with TRBD2. This CDR3 contains 16 residues. With V trimmed by 6 bases and J by 0 bases, 7 bases remained unmatched.

The chain employs TRBV15 and TRBJ2-7; D is ambiguous. V dropped 0 bases and J dropped 9 bases, with 12 bases sitting between them. This CDR3 is 13 amino acids long. CDR1 LNHNV and CDR2 YYDKDF come from the germline V gene (reference sequence). CDR3 in amino acids: CATSRDPSDGQYF. In DNA form, the CDR3 reads TGTGCCACCAGCAGAGATCCATCCGATGGGCAGTACTTC.

The chain recombines TRBV7-3 with TRBJ2-1; TRBD1 agrees at 7 bases. Germline V gene lookup returns CDR1 SGHTA and CDR2 FQGTGA. The CDR3 runs to 14 residues. V lost 3 bases to trimming and J lost 6 bases; unmatched junction nucleotides: 5. The DNA for the CDR3 is TGTGCCAGCAGCTTGGAACAGGGGAGCAATGAGCAGTTCTTC. Encoded protein: CASSLEQGSNEQFF.

This clonotype was seen only a few times. The chain joins TRBV20-1 to TRBJ2-5; D may be TRBD2 (6 bases). The CDR3 covers 13 residues. Germline V lookup: CDR1 DFQATT, CDR2 SNEGSKA (reference sequence). Trimming shortened V by 3 bases and J by 1 base, and 9 bases separated the two germline ends. CDR3 sequence reads: CSASAGSQETQYF. The CDR3 DNA sequence: TGCAGTGCTAGTGCCGGGAGCCAAGAGACCCAGTACTTC.

J is TRBJ1-1 and V is TRBV5-1; D gene unclear. The V gene lost 5 bases and the J gene lost 5 bases, with 13 bases spanning the gap. This CDR3 region has 13 residues. Germline V gives CDR1 SGHRS, CDR2 YFSETQ. The CDR3 coding sequence is TGCGCCAGCAGAATGGGGTCGGGGACTGAAGCTTTCTTT. It encodes CASRMGSGTEAFF.

The rearrangement joins TRBV18 to TRBJ1-4; D is undetermined. CDR3 length: 15 amino acids. Germline loops: CDR1 KGHSH, CDR2 LQKENI. Trimming shortened V by 3 bases and J by 0 bases, and 8 bases separated the two germline ends. CDR3 sequence reads: CASSPTGSTNEKLFF. In DNA, the CDR3 is TGTGCCAGCTCACCTACTGGATCAACTAATGAAAAACTGTTTTTT. Full variable domain (outside the CDR3, taken from reference TRBV18 and TRBJ1-4): NAGVMQNPRHLVRRRGQEARLRCSPMKGHSHVYWYRQLPEEGLKFMVYLQKENIIDESGMPKERFSAEFPKEGPSILRIQQVVRGDSAAYFCASSPTGSTNEKLFFGSGTQLSVL.

The CDR3 region is CASSFLRAVTEAFF. CDR3 DNA: TGTGCCAGCAGCTTTTTGAGGGCCGTCACTGAAGCTTTCTTT. The V call is TRBV7-2, the J call TRBJ1-1; no firm D call. The CDR3 covers 14 residues. Germline CDR1 reads SGHTA; CDR2 reads FQGNSA. Trimming stripped 3 bases from V and 4 bases from J, with 12 bases between.

Ten or more counts support this clonotype. V usage is TRBV6-1 and J usage is TRBJ2-5, with D perhaps TRBD1 or TRBD2 (6 bases each). Germline values: CDR1 MNHNS, CDR2 SASEGT. V was cut by 2 bases and J by 4 bases, with 17 bases left in between. CDR3 size: 16 residues. The CDR3 region is CASSEIPGAERETQYF. The CDR3 DNA follows: TGTGCCAGCAGTGAAATTCCGGGGGCGGAACGAGAGACCCAGTACTTC.

J is TRBJ1-1 and V is TRBV2; 8 bases are shared with TRBD1. The CDR3 runs to 14 residues. CDR1 and CDR2 from the germline V gene are SNHLY and FYNNEI. Trimming cost V 7 bases and J 5 bases; bases outside gene matches: 9. CDR3 amino acids: CASNPQGGRTEAFF. CDR3 sequence (DNA): TGTGCCAGCAACCCACAGGGGGGACGTACTGAAGCTTTCTTT.

The chain employs TRBV11-2 and TRBJ2-1, with 7 bases that match TRBD2. This CDR3 has 14 amino acids. V was clipped by 1 base and J by 9 bases; unmatched bases: 6. The germline gives CDR1 SGHAT, CDR2 FQNNGV. The CDR3 region is CASSLVGGSAEQFF. CDR3 DNA: TGTGCCAGCAGCTTAGTGGGGGGGTCGGCTGAGCAGTTCTTC.

This clonotype was counted only a few times. The chain has TRBV28 and TRBJ2-1, with D uncertain. CDR3 length: 14 amino acids. Trimming took 1 base from V and 0 from J, leaving 4 bases between them. Germline V lookup: CDR1 MDHEN, CDR2 SYDVKM. The CDR3 region is CASSLSRSYNEQFF. In DNA form, the CDR3 reads TGTGCCAGCAGTTTATCGCGCTCCTACAATGAGCAGTTCTTC.

The V and J genes are TRBV11-3 and TRBJ2-2; D could derive from TRBD1 or TRBD2 (6 bases each). Germline CDR1 is SGHNT and CDR2 is YENEEA. The CDR3 spans 16 residues. Trimming cost V 5 bases and J 3 bases, with 16 bases left between them. The CDR3 sequence is CASSPGAGRHTGELFF. The CDR3 bases are TGTGCCAGCAGCCCAGGGGCAGGGAGGCACACCGGGGAGCTGTTTTTT.

This rearrangement joins TRBV4-3 to TRBJ2-2; D ambiguous. This CDR3 is built from 16 residues. V lost 2 bases, J lost 4 bases, and 14 bases lay in between. Germline V CDR1 and CDR2: LGHNA, YSLEER. As DNA, the CDR3 is TGCGCCAGCAGCCAAAACTCGGCCCTACCCACCGGGGAGCTGTTTTTT. Its protein is CASSQNSALPTGELFF.

This clonotype has only a few counts. The chain couples TRBV11-2 to TRBJ2-1; 9 nucleotides match TRBD1. Germline lookup yields CDR1 SGHAT and CDR2 FQNNGV. Germline trimming cut 8 bases from V and 4 bases from J; bases unmatched to any gene: 9. This CDR3 comprises 15 residues. CDR3 region: CASPGGTGSYNEQFF. For the CDR3, the DNA is TGTGCCAGCCCCGGGGGGACAGGGAGTTACAATGAGCAGTTCTTC.